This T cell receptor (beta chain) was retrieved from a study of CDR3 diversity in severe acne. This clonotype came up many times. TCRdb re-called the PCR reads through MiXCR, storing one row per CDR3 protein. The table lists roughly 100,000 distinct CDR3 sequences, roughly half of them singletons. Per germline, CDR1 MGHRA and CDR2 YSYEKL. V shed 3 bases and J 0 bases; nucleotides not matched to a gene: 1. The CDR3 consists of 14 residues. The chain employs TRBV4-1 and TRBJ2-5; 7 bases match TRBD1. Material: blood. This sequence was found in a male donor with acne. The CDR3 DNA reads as TGCGCCAGCAGCCAGACAGGGTACCAAGAGACCCAGTACTTC. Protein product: CASSQTGYQETQYF.